This T cell receptor (beta chain) was captured in a study of T-cell reconstitution after alpha-beta-depleted transplantation in children. Study-level results: As was reported, about two months after transplant, alpha-beta T cells came from several hundred expanded graft clones. Some patients' high day-60 TCRbeta diversity was attributed to recipient cells surviving conditioning. Hyperexpanded clones declined; after one year, newly produced T cells mostly supplied diversity.

The germline V and J ends were trimmed by 5 bases and 11 bases, with 15 bases remaining between them. This CDR3 is 11 amino acids long. Germline V gene sequence: CDR1 DFQATT, CDR2 SNEGSKA (reference sequence). A word on this clonotype: Its antigen remains unknown.

Unique molecular identifiers were incorporated when the TCRbeta library was constructed. TCRdb redid the calling of the PCR reads with MiXCR, one entry per CDR3 protein. The table shows some 130,000 distinct CDR3 sequences, with 8% to 10% occurring only once. The genes are TRBV20-1 and TRBJ1-1; no reliable D call. This receptor was taken from a girl under three years old who had a stem cell transplant for combined immunodeficiency, so the T cells may come from the graft donor. This specimen was PBMCs, mostly from graft donor cells, taken 180 days after TCRalphabeta/CD19-depleted stem cell transplant. CDR3 residues: CSAEGGRVAFF. The CDR3 coding sequence is TGCAGTGCTGAGGGAGGAAGGGTCGCTTTCTTT.